Shown below are 18 T cell receptor beta chains from a single sample sequenced in a study of cytomegalovirus exposure and HLA in healthy donors. PCR involved 60 Vbeta and 13 Jbeta primers. The data were produced by immunoSEQ multiplex PCR, yet TCRdb's version contains in-frame clones alone and is incomplete. The data show just over 200,000 clones, around 83% seen once. Sequenced: PBMCs. The origin of the receptors is a woman aged 40-49 years in good health and CMV-seronegative.

V usage is TRBV18 and J usage is TRBJ1-2; 8 nucleotides match TRBD1. Trimming cost V 1 base and J 6 bases; bases outside gene matches: 10. The CDR3 is 16 amino acids. The germline V gene has CDR1 KGHSH and CDR2 LQKENI. The CDR3 region is CASSPQPGQVYDGYTF. The CDR3 nucleotides read TGTGCCAGCTCACCACAACCGGGACAGGTCTATGATGGCTACACCTTC.

This clone was counted once. V gene TRBV19 combines with J gene TRBJ1-2; no clear D gene. CDR3 size: 15 residues. In germline, CDR1 is LNHDA, CDR2 SQIVND (reference sequence). Trimming removed 7 bases at V and 4 bases at J, with 19 bases between. CDR3 nucleotide sequence: TGTGCCAGTACTGACTTACACCGCTTGGGCTATGGCTACACCTTC. Amino acids: CASTDLHRLGYGYTF.

This clone was picked up many times. V gene TRBV7-8 combines with J gene TRBJ2-1; D is undetermined. The ends were cut back, 5 bases at V and 4 bases at J, with 9 bases in the middle. The CDR3 contains 13 residues. Germline V gene lookup returns CDR1 SGHVS and CDR2 FQNEAQ. The CDR3 loop reads CASSPPRYNEQFF. The DNA of the CDR3 is TGTGCCAGCAGCCCACCTCGGTACAATGAGCAGTTCTTC.

The chain links TRBV27 to TRBJ2-7, with TRBD1 as a possible D gene (6 bases). Trimming left V 7 bases short and J 0 bases short, with 16 bases between. Germline V gives CDR1 MNHEY, CDR2 SMNVEV (reference sequence). The CDR3 is 15 residues long. Here the CDR3 reads CASKLGTHSSYEQYF. The DNA for the CDR3 is TGTGCCAGCAAATTAGGGACACATAGCTCCTACGAGCAGTACTTC.

The chain has TRBV4-1 and TRBJ2-7; TRBD2 is a possible D gene (7 bases). Per germline, CDR1 MGHRA and CDR2 YSYEKL. This CDR3 is 16 amino acids long. With 0 bases removed from V and 5 bases from J, the gap between germline ends came to 17 bases. For the CDR3, the DNA is TGCGCCAGCAGCCAAGATCTTCGGGGGGCGTTCGACGAGCAGTACTTC. Translated: CASSQDLRGAFDEQYF.

The genes are TRBV2 and TRBJ2-7, with D perhaps matching TRBD1 (6 bases). Germline lookup yields CDR1 SNHLY and CDR2 FYNNEI. V dropped 2 bases and J dropped 2 bases, with 13 bases sitting between them. The CDR3 is 15 residues long. CDR3: CASSERWGPAYEQYF. CDR3 nucleotides: TGTGCCAGCAGTGAACGCTGGGGGCCTGCCTACGAGCAGTACTTC. The full variable domain, completed using reference TRBV2 and TRBJ2-7, is EPEVTQTPSHQVTQMGQEVILRCVPISNHLYFYWYRQILGQKVEFLVSFYNNEISEKSEIFDDQFSVERPDGSNFTLKIRSTKLEDSAMYFCASSERWGPAYEQYFGPGTRLTVT.

Only one count was recorded for this clone. The chain combines TRBV19 with TRBJ1-1; 7 bases are shared with TRBD1. The V segment lost 5 bases and the J segment 5 bases; nucleotides outside the gene matches: 11. The germline CDR1 and CDR2 sequences are LNHDA and SQIVND (reference sequence). The CDR3 extends over 15 amino acids. The CDR3 DNA reads as TGTGCCAGTAGTCCGTCCGGCAGGGGGTCTACTGAAGCTTTCTTT. This codes for CASSPSGRGSTEAFF.

The chain links TRBV25-1 to TRBJ1-4; a possible D gene is TRBD1 (5 bases). Germline lookup yields CDR1 MGHDK and CDR2 SYGVNS. V was clipped by 6 bases and J by 6 bases, with 20 bases between them. The CDR3 extends over 16 amino acids. CDR3: CASSRLIRGDDEKLFF. The CDR3 region has the DNA TGTGCCAGCAGCCGCCTAATACGGGGGGACGATGAAAAACTGTTTTTT.

This clone has just one count. V and J are TRBV6-5 and TRBJ2-2; 7 bases fit TRBD1. Germline V CDR1 and CDR2: MNHEY, SVGAGI. The J segment lost 5 bases and the V segment lost 8 bases, leaving 11 bases of the junction unmatched. This CDR3 has 15 residues. CDR3 DNA sequence: TGTGCCAGCCGATTGCCGGGACAGACAACCGGGGAGCTGTTTTTT. Translating gives CASRLPGQTTGELFF.

This clone is a singleton in its sample. J is TRBJ1-1 and V is TRBV7-3, with D possibly TRBD1 on 6 matching bases. CDR3 size: 15 residues. In germline, CDR1 is SGHTA, CDR2 FQGTGA. With 5 bases removed from V and 4 bases from J, the gap between germline ends came to 17 bases. The CDR3: CASSMQGLGITEAFF. The CDR3 DNA reads TGTGCCAGCAGCATGCAGGGGCTGGGAATCACTGAAGCTTTCTTT.

The chain recombines TRBV7-2 with TRBJ1-1; weak D call: TRBD1 (5 bases). V was pared by 1 base and J by 0 bases, with 21 bases between. Germline assignment: CDR1 SGHTA and CDR2 FQGNSA. The CDR3 contains 19 residues. CDR3 protein: CASSLDHRPPSSMNTEAFF. CDR3 bases: TGTGCCAGCAGCTTAGATCACAGGCCCCCCTCTTCAATGAACACTGAAGCTTTCTTT.

This clone showed up just once. The chain carries TRBV5-1 and TRBJ1-1, with D perhaps TRBD1 (5 bases). The V gene lost 2 bases and the J gene lost 3 bases, with 17 bases spanning the gap. CDR1 and CDR2 (germline): SGHRS, YFSETQ. The CDR3 length is 16 residues. This CDR3 reads CASSLSGGGGDTEAFF. The DNA for the CDR3 is TGCGCCAGCAGCTTATCGGGTGGGGGGGGAGACACTGAAGCTTTCTTT.

The rearrangement uses TRBV19 and TRBJ1-2; 8 bases are a match to TRBD1. The germline V gene has CDR1 LNHDA and CDR2 SQIVND (reference sequence). The CDR3 consists of 13 residues. J gave up 2 bases and V 8 bases, and 4 bases lay outside the gene matches. CDR3 in amino acids: CASQTGANYGYTF. In nucleotides, the CDR3 is TGTGCCAGTCAGACAGGGGCAAACTATGGCTACACCTTC.

The chain employs TRBV9 and TRBJ1-6; the D gene is possibly TRBD1 (5 bases). The CDR3 is made up of 15 amino acids. Germline V gene data show CDR1 as SGDLS and CDR2 as YYNGEE. V shed 0 bases and J shed 7 bases, with 11 bases lying between them. The CDR3 loop is CASSVEYRGNSPLHF. CDR3 DNA sequence: TGTGCCAGCAGCGTAGAGTACCGGGGGAATTCACCCCTCCACTTT.

This clone has more than one count but fewer than ten. This chain connects TRBV19 to TRBJ2-2, with no clear D. Germline loops: CDR1 LNHDA, CDR2 SQIVND (reference sequence). This CDR3 has 15 amino acids. V lost 1 base and J lost 2, with 8 bases in between. CDR3 residues: CASSIVRFNTGELFF. The DNA for the CDR3 is TGTGCCAGTAGTATAGTCAGGTTTAACACCGGGGAGCTGTTTTTT.

This chain uses TRBV4-1 with TRBJ2-2; 9 bases fit TRBD1. Losses at the gene ends were 0 bases for V and 5 bases for J; bases not matched to a gene: 4. The germline V gene has CDR1 MGHRA and CDR2 YSYEKL. This CDR3 is built from 16 residues. The CDR3 region is CASSQDPTGGTGELFF. In DNA, the CDR3 is TGCGCCAGCAGCCAAGATCCGACAGGGGGGACCGGGGAGCTGTTTTTT.

The gene calls are TRBV19 and TRBJ1-4; 7 bases are shared with TRBD1. V dropped 4 bases and J dropped 5; count of bases not matched to a gene: 7. Looked up from germline, CDR1 is LNHDA and CDR2 is SQIVND (reference sequence). The CDR3 has 15 amino acids. CDR3 coding DNA: TGTGCCAGTAGTAAAGACAGGGTTGGGAATGAAAAACTGTTTTTT. Its protein product is CASSKDRVGNEKLFF.

V usage is TRBV5-1 and J usage is TRBJ2-7, with 8 nucleotides matching TRBD1. Germline values: CDR1 SGHRS, CDR2 YFSETQ. J was trimmed by 2 bases and V by 4 bases; bases with no gene match: 8. The CDR3 has 15 residues. CDR3 bases: TGCGCCAGCAGCCCAAACGCGGGACAGGCCTACGAGCAGTACTTC. It specifies CASSPNAGQAYEQYF.